This paragraph covers one TCR beta chain sequence. Its antigen is unidentified. Next came a second PCR, run for roughly 6 to 11 cycles, which used a sample-barcoded 5' primer along with a J-beta primer mix. TCRdb reanalysed the 5' RACE reads using MiXCR and keeps one entry per CDR3 protein. The sample carries around 990,000 distinct CDR3 sequences, roughly two fifths recorded once. The sample comes from a study of blood T cells in healthy people across ages. General study results and limits: Estimates of total diversity, which came from one million sequenced T cells, were considered to be underestimates.

CDR3 length equals 15 residues. The germline CDR1 and CDR2 sequences are MGHDK and SYGVNS. V dropped 3 bases and J dropped 5 bases, with 16 bases sitting between them. Sequenced: blood. The chain has TRBV25-1 and TRBJ2-5, with D hard to call. This sequence was found in a man younger than 35 in good health. The CDR3 DNA reads as TGTGCCAGCAGTGATCCGCCCAGTGGACGGGAGACCCAGTACTTC. Translated: CASSDPPSGRETQYF.